This TCR beta chain appears in the sequencing data of a study of cytomegalovirus exposure and HLA in healthy donors. Primers included in the PCR were 60 Vbeta and 13 Jbeta primers. Produced via immunoSEQ multiplex PCR; TCRdb's table is partial and in-frame only. The sample shows approximately 90,000 clones, under 80% of them seen only once. Per the germline V gene, CDR1 is SGHAT and CDR2 is FQNNGV. J lost 3 bases, V lost 6 bases, and 4 bases had no gene match. CDR3 length: 13 residues. About this clone itself: Other DNA sequences in the same sample also yield this CDR3.

This receptor was identified in a male donor in good health and CMV-seronegative. The sequenced sample consisted of PBMCs. This chain links TRBV11-2 with TRBJ1-1, with TRBD1 identical over 7 bases. The CDR3 loop reads CASSEQGHTEAFF. The CDR3 region has the DNA TGTGCCAGCAGTGAACAGGGGCACACTGAAGCTTTCTTT.